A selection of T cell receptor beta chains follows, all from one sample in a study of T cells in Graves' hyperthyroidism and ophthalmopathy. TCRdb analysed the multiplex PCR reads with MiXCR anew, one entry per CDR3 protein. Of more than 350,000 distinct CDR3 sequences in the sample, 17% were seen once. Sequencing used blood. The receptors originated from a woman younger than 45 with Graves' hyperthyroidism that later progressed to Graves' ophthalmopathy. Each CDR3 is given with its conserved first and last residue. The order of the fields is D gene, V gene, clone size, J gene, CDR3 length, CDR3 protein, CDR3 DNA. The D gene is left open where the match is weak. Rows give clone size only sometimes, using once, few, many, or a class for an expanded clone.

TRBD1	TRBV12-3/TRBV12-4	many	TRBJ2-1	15	CASSSGTGGTNEQFF	TGTGCCAGCAGTTCAGGGACAGGGGGAACCAATGAGCAGTTCTTC
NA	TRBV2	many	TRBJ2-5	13	CASKWGTQETQYF	TGTGCCAGCAAGTGGGGGACCCAAGAGACCCAGTACTTC
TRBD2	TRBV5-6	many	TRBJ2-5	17	CASSLTPSGSAVETQYF	TGTGCCAGCAGCTTAACACCTAGCGGTTCCGCCGTAGAGACCCAGTACTTC
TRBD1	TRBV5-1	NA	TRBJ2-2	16	CASSSRDRGFGGELFF	TGCGCCAGCAGCTCCCGGGACAGGGGGTTTGGCGGGGAGCTGTTTTTT
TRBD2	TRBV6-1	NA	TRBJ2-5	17	CASIRELAGIVRETQYF	TGTGCCAGCATCCGAGAGCTAGCGGGAATTGTTAGAGAGACCCAGTACTTC
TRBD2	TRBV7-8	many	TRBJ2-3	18	CASSLHIGLAVNTDTQYF	TGTGCCAGCAGCTTACACATAGGACTAGCGGTAAACACAGATACGCAGTATTTT
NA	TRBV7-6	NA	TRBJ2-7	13	CASSATSIYEQYF	TGTGCCAGCAGCGCTACATCTATCTACGAGCAGTACTTC
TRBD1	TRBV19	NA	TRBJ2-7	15	CASSWAAQGAYEQYF	TGTGCCAGTAGTTGGGCGGCGCAGGGGGCTTACGAGCAGTACTTC
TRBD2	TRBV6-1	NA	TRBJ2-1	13	CAVGTSGYNEQFF	TGTGCCGTCGGGACTAGCGGGTACAATGAGCAGTTCTTC
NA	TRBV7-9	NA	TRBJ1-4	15	CASSPGTQENEKLFF	TGTGCCAGCAGCCCCGGGACACAGGAAAATGAAAAACTGTTTTTT
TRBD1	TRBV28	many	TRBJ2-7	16	CASSLLPGQGVYEQYF	TGTGCCAGCAGTTTACTTCCGGGACAGGGGGTTTACGAGCAGTACTTC
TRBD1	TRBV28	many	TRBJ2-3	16	CASSLGTGLITDTQYF	TGTGCCAGCAGTTTAGGGACAGGGCTTATCACAGATACGCAGTATTTT
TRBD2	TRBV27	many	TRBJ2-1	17	CASSTRTGTSVYNEQFF	TGTGCCAGCAGTACAAGAACCGGGACTAGCGTCTACAATGAGCAGTTCTTC
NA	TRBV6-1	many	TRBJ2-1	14	CATNREVISNEQFF	TGTGCCACGAACAGGGAGGTCATTTCAAATGAGCAGTTCTTC
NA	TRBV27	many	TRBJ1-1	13	CASSPIWGMQAFF	TGTGCCAGCAGTCCGATTTGGGGGATGCAAGCTTTCTTT
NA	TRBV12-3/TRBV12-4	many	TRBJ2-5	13	CASFGETGETQYF	TGTGCCAGCTTTGGGGAGACAGGCGAGACCCAGTACTTC
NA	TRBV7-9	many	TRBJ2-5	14	CASSPQGRGETQYF	TGTGCCAGCAGCCCTCAGGGGAGGGGGGAGACCCAGTACTTC
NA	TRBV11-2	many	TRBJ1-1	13	CASSAITYTEAFF	TGTGCCAGCAGCGCAATTACGTACACTGAAGCTTTCTTT
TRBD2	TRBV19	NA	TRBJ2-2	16	CASSSSSGRYTGELFF	TGTGCCAGTAGTTCTTCTAGCGGGAGGTACACCGGGGAGCTGTTTTTT
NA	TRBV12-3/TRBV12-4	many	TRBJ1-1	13	CASSRREDTEAFF	TGTGCCAGCAGTCGGAGGGAAGACACTGAAGCTTTCTTT
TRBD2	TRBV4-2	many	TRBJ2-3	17	CASSQEGLADYTDTQYF	TGTGCCAGCAGCCAAGAGGGACTAGCGGATTACACAGATACGCAGTATTTT
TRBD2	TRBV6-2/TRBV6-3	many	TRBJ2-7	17	CASSYPRAGAPSYEQYF	TGTGCCAGCAGTTACCCACGAGCGGGGGCTCCCTCCTACGAGCAGTACTTC
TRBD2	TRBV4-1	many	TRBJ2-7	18	CASSQEYWFQRERYEQYF	TGCGCCAGCAGCCAAGAATACTGGTTCCAGCGGGAAAGGTACGAGCAGTACTTC
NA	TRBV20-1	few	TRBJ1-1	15	CSARDATDMNTEAFF	TGCAGTGCTAGAGACGCGACAGACATGAACACTGAAGCTTTCTTT
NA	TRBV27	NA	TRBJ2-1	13	CASWDGSMSEQFF	TGTGCCAGCTGGGACGGGAGTATGTCTGAGCAGTTCTTC
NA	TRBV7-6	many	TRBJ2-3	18	CASSSVRQDVQFADTQYF	TGTGCCAGCAGCTCCGTTAGACAGGACGTACAGTTTGCAGATACGCAGTATTTT
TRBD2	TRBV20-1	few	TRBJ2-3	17	CSAPSVDSGTSTDTQYF	TGCAGTGCTCCGAGTGTGGATAGCGGGACTAGCACAGATACGCAGTATTTT
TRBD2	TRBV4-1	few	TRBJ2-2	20	CASSQDRLAGGMVYTGELFF	TGCGCCAGCAGCCAAGACCGACTAGCGGGAGGAATGGTATACACCGGGGAGCTGTTTTTT
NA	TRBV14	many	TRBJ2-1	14	CASSRGGYYNEQFF	TGTGCCAGCAGCCGCGGTGGTTACTACAATGAGCAGTTCTTC
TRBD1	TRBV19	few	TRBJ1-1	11	CACRQGSEAFF	TGTGCCTGTAGACAGGGTAGTGAAGCTTTCTTT
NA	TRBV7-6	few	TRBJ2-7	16	CASSLERQNLSYEQYF	TGTGCCAGCAGCTTAGAACGACAGAATCTATCCTACGAGCAGTACTTC
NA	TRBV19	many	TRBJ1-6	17	CASRFAAGTFYNSPLHF	TGTGCCAGTAGATTTGCCGCCGGGACGTTTTATAATTCACCCCTCCACTTT
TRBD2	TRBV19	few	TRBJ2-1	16	CASHPTSGRSYNEQFF	TGTGCCAGTCATCCGACTAGCGGGAGAAGTTACAATGAGCAGTTCTTC
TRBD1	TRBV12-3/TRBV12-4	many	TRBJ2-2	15	CASSRRQGNTGELFF	TGTGCCAGCAGTCGCCGACAGGGGAACACCGGGGAGCTGTTTTTT
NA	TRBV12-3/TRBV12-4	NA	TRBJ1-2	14	CASSFRKGYYGYTF	TGTGCCAGCAGTTTCCGAAAGGGATACTATGGCTACACCTTC
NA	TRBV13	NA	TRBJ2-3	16	CASSSDVGGYTDTQYF	TGTGCCAGCAGCTCGGACGTGGGAGGCTACACAGATACGCAGTATTTT
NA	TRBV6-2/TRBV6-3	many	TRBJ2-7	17	CASSHVIGRDGSYEQYF	TGTGCCAGCAGTCACGTCATTGGCAGGGACGGTTCCTACGAGCAGTACTTC
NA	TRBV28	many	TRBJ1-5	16	CASSSPDSYSNQPQHF	TGTGCCAGCAGTTCTCCGGACAGCTATAGCAATCAGCCCCAGCATTTT
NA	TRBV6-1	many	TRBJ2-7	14	CASRLTGKGHEQYF	TGTGCCAGCAGGCTAACAGGGAAGGGTCACGAGCAGTACTTC
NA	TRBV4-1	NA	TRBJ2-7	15	CASSPHEFISGEQYF	TGCGCCAGCAGCCCCCATGAATTTATTTCCGGCGAGCAGTACTTC
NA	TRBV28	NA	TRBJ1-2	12	CASEAGHYGYTF	TGTGCCAGCGAAGCAGGACATTATGGCTACACCTTC
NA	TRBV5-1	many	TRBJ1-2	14	CASSLGAGPYGYTF	TGCGCCAGCAGCCTGGGGGCAGGACCATATGGCTACACCTTC
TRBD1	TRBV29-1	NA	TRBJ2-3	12	CSAGQITDTQYF	TGCAGCGCGGGACAGATCACAGATACGCAGTATTTT
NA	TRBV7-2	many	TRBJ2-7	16	CASSTPFGRYSYEQYF	TGTGCCAGCAGCACACCTTTTGGGCGATACTCCTACGAGCAGTACTTC